This T cell receptor beta chain was sequenced during a study of T cells in Graves' hyperthyroidism and ophthalmopathy. The study's findings and limits: Blood also contained most expanded thyroid clonotypes above 0.001.

Hyperthyroidism was newly diagnosed in patients aged 18 to 65 (duration under 2 months). Using RNA transcripts as the source, TCR beta CDR3 regions were amplified. Primed by the HTBI set, a first-round RT-PCR was run on the TCR CDR3. TCRdb fed the multiplex PCR reads into MiXCR, producing one record per CDR3 protein. The sample contains approximately 420,000 distinct CDR3 sequences, roughly an eighth of which appear only once. This clonotype has a count of ten or more. Its antigen remains unknown. The CDR3 sequence is 13 residues long. The V and J ends lost 2 bases and 1 base respectively, with 3 bases between them. The germline V gene has CDR1 MNHEY and CDR2 SMNVEV (reference sequence).

The gene calls are TRBV27 and TRBJ1-5; no reliable D call. The source of this sequence is a young woman with Graves' hyperthyroidism. Sequencing used blood. For the CDR3, the DNA is TGTGCCAGCAGTTTAAGGAGCAATCAGCCCCAGCATTTT. This translates into CASSLRSNQPQHF.